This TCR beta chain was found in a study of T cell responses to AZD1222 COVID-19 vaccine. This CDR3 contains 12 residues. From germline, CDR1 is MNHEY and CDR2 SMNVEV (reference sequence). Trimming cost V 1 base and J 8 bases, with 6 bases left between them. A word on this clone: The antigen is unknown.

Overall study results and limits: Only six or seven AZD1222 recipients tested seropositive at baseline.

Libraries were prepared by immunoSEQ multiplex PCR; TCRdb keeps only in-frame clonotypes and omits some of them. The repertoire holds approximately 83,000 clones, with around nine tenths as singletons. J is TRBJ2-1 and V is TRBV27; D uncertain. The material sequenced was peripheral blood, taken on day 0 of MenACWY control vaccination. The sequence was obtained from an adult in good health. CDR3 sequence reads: CASSLFGYEQFF. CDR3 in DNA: TGTGCCAGCAGTTTATTCGGGTATGAGCAGTTCTTC.